This T cell receptor beta chain originates from a study of metastatic and nonmetastatic thyroid tumors. Each patient went into thyroid surgery without having received any treatment. The CDR3 sequence is 15 residues long. Trimming stripped 7 bases from V and 3 bases from J, with 16 bases between. Using MiXCR, TCRdb re-called clones from the PCR reads. The data contain 15,000 to 19,000 clones, around 25% of them seen just once; the ten biggest clones take up about 12%. This clone occurred a few times. The sample taken for sequencing was tumor tissue. The gene calls are TRBV12-3 or TRBV12-4 and TRBJ1-3, with a weak D call TRBD1 (6 bases). This clonotype was obtained from a female donor with papillary thyroid cancer or a benign thyroid nodule (not recorded which). Some clones in this sample may be carry-over from other donors' samples. Here the CDR3 reads CASTPGGGRGNTIYF. The CDR3 DNA follows: TGTGCCAGCACCCCGGGAGGGGGGCGTGGAAACACCATATATTTT.